These T cell receptor beta chains were read from a single sample in a study of shared T cell receptors in the human thymus. The method was immunoSEQ multiplex PCR; TCRdb's version includes in-frame clones alone and lacks a portion of them. Altogether hundreds of thousands of clones are present, approximately 88% being singletons, with the ten largest covering around 0.0099%. These data were also reused for a study on human thymus T cells.

Sequencing input: thymocytes. The source of these receptors is a boy younger than two with a congenital heart defect. Both conserved end residues are part of each CDR3. The D gene is left open where the match is weak. The listing skips clone size in some rows; elsewhere it reads once, few, many or a size class.

j_gene,v_gene,abundance,d_gene,CDR3aa,CDR3nt
TRBJ2-1,TRBV27,-,TRBD2,CASRSGGIDSYNEQFF,TGTGCCAGCAGGTCGGGGGGGATCGATTCCTACAATGAGCAGTTCTTC
TRBJ1-4,TRBV29-1,-,-,CSVVVGAGGRTNEKLFF,TGCAGCGTTGTGGTTGGGGCTGGGGGGAGAACTAATGAAAAACTGTTTTTT
TRBJ1-4,TRBV9,-,TRBD1,CASSERTGDNEKLFF,TGTGCCAGCAGCGAGAGGACAGGGGATAATGAAAAACTGTTTTTT
TRBJ1-2,TRBV27,-,-,CASSSTSISGYTF,TGTGCCAGCAGTTCCACTTCCATATCCGGCTACACCTTC
TRBJ2-3,TRBV19,-,TRBD1,CASSTNRGAQYF,TGTGCCAGTAGTACTAACAGGGGAGCGCAGTATTTT
TRBJ1-2,TRBV29-1,-,TRBD1,CSVDIGQGGDGYTF,TGCAGCGTTGACATAGGACAGGGTGGGGATGGCTACACCTTC
TRBJ2-1,TRBV18,few,-,CASSGNGTDNEQFF,TGTGCCAGCTCGGGTAATGGGACTGACAATGAGCAGTTCTTC
TRBJ2-7,TRBV29-1,-,TRBD1,CSVEDQDTILPGTGRHEQYF,TGCAGCGTTGAAGATCAGGACACCATACTTCCCGGGACAGGGAGGCACGAGCAGTACTTC
TRBJ1-4,TRBV4-3,few,-,CASSQDFPQRANEKLFF,TGCGCCAGCAGCCAAGATTTCCCCCAGCGGGCTAATGAAAAACTGTTTTTT
TRBJ2-1,TRBV6-5,-,-,CASSYGTLLRDEQFF,TGTGCCAGCAGTTACGGCACCCTTTTGAGGGATGAGCAGTTCTTC
TRBJ2-3,TRBV21-1,-,-,CASSTPPSRGRDTQYF,TGTGCCAGCAGCACACCTCCGTCCAGGGGGCGGGATACGCAGTATTTT
TRBJ2-1,TRBV27,-,TRBD2,CASSWTSGVYNEQFF,TGTGCCAGCAGTTGGACTAGCGGAGTCTACAATGAGCAGTTCTTC
TRBJ1-5,TRBV7-9,-,TRBD1,CASSVGQANNQPQHF,TGTGCCAGCAGCGTCGGACAGGCTAACAATCAGCCCCAGCATTTT
TRBJ1-2,TRBV5-4,once,-,CASSPRGWANGYTF,TGTGCCAGCAGCCCTCGGGGTTGGGCGAATGGCTACACCTTC
TRBJ1-1,TRBV7-2,-,TRBD1,CASSRRGLHTEAFF,TGTGCCAGCAGCCGCAGGGGGTTGCACACTGAAGCTTTCTTT
TRBJ2-3,TRBV11-3,-,TRBD1,CASSPSTGDETDTQYF,TGTGCCAGCAGCCCCTCGACAGGGGACGAAACAGATACGCAGTATTTT
TRBJ1-1,TRBV29-1,once,TRBD1,CSVGQGLMNTEAFF,TGCAGCGTTGGACAGGGCCTCATGAACACTGAAGCTTTCTTT
TRBJ2-7,TRBV10-1,-,TRBD1,CASTFPGQDGTHEQYF,TGCGCCAGCACCTTCCCGGGACAGGACGGTACGCACGAGCAGTACTTC
TRBJ1-4,TRBV4-1,-,-,CASSQDALAEKLFF,TGCGCCAGCAGCCAAGACGCTCTAGCTGAAAAACTGTTTTTT
TRBJ2-7,TRBV7-9,once,-,CASSLVNPREFRYEQYF,TGTGCCAGCAGCTTAGTCAACCCCCGGGAGTTTAGGTACGAGCAGTACTTC
TRBJ1-5,TRBV14,-,-,CASSHTEPRVPQHF,TGTGCCAGCAGCCACACAGAGCCACGCGTGCCCCAGCATTTT
TRBJ2-1,TRBV5-1,-,TRBD2,CASSPPRDYLRNEQFF,TGCGCCAGCAGCCCCCCCCGGGACTACCTTCGGAATGAGCAGTTCTTC
TRBJ2-3,TRBV11-2,-,TRBD2,CASSCRGGEATDTQYF,TGTGCCAGCAGCTGCCGGGGGGGGGAGGCCACAGATACGCAGTATTTT